The 12 T cell receptor beta chains in this list originate from one sample, sequenced in a study of blood T cells in healthy people across ages. PCR was performed a second time for 7 to 11 cycles using a sample-barcoded 5' primer and a J-beta primer mix. Each CDR3 protein gets one entry after TCRdb re-called the 5' RACE reads with MiXCR. The table lists about 670,000 distinct CDR3 sequences, approximately 52% of them singletons. The sequencing sample was made of blood. Receptor source: a woman older than 75 in good health.

This clonotype was seen repeatedly, ten times or more. CDR3 in DNA: TGCGCCAGCAGCTTCGGGGGGGCCCCCTACAATGAGCAGTTCTTC. As protein: CASSFGGAPYNEQFF. The V call is TRBV5-1, the J call TRBJ2-1; 8 bases align to TRBD2. The germline gives CDR1 SGHRS, CDR2 YFSETQ. V lost 2 bases, J lost 2 bases, and 3 bases stayed unmatched. The CDR3 has 15 residues.

This clonotype was counted ten times or more. The chain recombines TRBV7-9 with TRBJ2-3; D is undetermined. V was cut by 3 bases and J by 1 base, with 14 bases left in between. The CDR3 covers 16 residues. CDR1 and CDR2 (germline): SEHNR, FQNEAQ (reference sequence). The CDR3 region is CASSFQEGSRTDTQYF. The CDR3 DNA sequence: TGTGCCAGCAGCTTTCAGGAAGGATCTCGCACAGATACGCAGTATTTT.

This clonotype has a count of ten or more. The genes are TRBV2 and TRBJ2-7; 9 bases are a match to TRBD2. The V gene's germline CDR1 is SNHLY and CDR2 FYNNEI. The V segment lost 6 bases and the J segment 7 bases; nucleotides outside the gene matches: 10. The CDR3 is made up of 14 amino acids. CDR3 coding DNA: TGTGCCAGCAGCTCAGTAGCGGGAGTGGGAGAGCAGTACTTC. It codes for CASSSVAGVGEQYF.

With regard to this clonotype: A single base separates this from a much larger clone, so it may be a read error. V and J are TRBV2 and TRBJ2-5, with D unclear. The CDR3 runs to 11 residues. Trimming shortened V by 6 bases and J by 11 bases, and 13 bases separated the two germline ends. Germline loops: CDR1 SNHLY, CDR2 FYNNEI. CDR3 amino acids: CASRHPGEQYF. The CDR3 coding sequence is TGTGCCAGCAGACACCCGGGTGAGCAGTACTTC. The full variable domain, rest sourced from reference TRBV2 and TRBJ2-5, is EPEVTQTPSHQVTQMGQEVILRCVPISNHLYFYWYRQILGQKVEFLVSFYNNEISEKSEIFDDQFSVERPDGSNFTLKIRSTKLEDSAMYFCASRHPGEQYFGPGTRLLVL.

This clonotype was seen repeatedly, ten times or more. This chain links TRBV20-1 with TRBJ2-7; perhaps TRBD1 as D (5 bases). Per germline, CDR1 DFQATT and CDR2 SNEGSKA (reference sequence). Trimming took 0 bases from V and 2 from J, leaving 14 bases between them. The CDR3 has 15 residues. CDR3 residues: CSARDVRQPAYEQYF. In DNA form, the CDR3 reads TGCAGTGCTAGAGATGTTCGACAGCCAGCCTACGAGCAGTACTTC.

This clonotype was seen more than once but under ten times. The chain links TRBV25-1 to TRBJ1-4; tentatively, D is TRBD1 (5 bases). From germline, CDR1 is MGHDK and CDR2 SYGVNS. V shed 1 base and J shed 0 bases, with 6 bases lying between them. The CDR3 contains 15 residues. Here the CDR3 reads CASSESGATNEKLFF. Here the CDR3 DNA reads TGTGCCAGCAGTGAATCGGGGGCAACTAATGAAAAACTGTTTTTT.

This clonotype was seen more than once but under ten times. This sequence joins TRBV12-3 or TRBV12-4 and TRBJ2-5; D gene uncertain. CDR3 length: 14 residues. V lost 9 bases and J 11 bases, leaving 25 bases between the germline ends. The CDR3 nucleotides are TGTGCCAGTCTACTTAGACTTATGCACAATGAGCAGTACTTC. Residues: CASLLRLMHNEQYF.

This chain links TRBV20-1 with TRBJ2-5, with unresolved D. Germline V gene data show CDR1 as DFQATT and CDR2 as SNEGSKA (reference sequence). This CDR3 spans 14 amino acids. Trimming took 0 bases from V and 1 from J, leaving 9 bases between them. The CDR3 loop is CSARDLASQETQYF. The CDR3 nucleotides read TGCAGTGCTAGAGATCTCGCCAGCCAAGAGACCCAGTACTTC.

This clonotype has only a few counts. This chain uses TRBV16 with TRBJ2-7; 10 nucleotides match TRBD1. The germline gives CDR1 KGHSY, CDR2 FQNENV. The length of the CDR3 is 16 residues. V shed 4 bases, J shed 1 base, and the junction held 7 bases outside the gene matches. The CDR3 is CASSPPGQGISYEQYF. As DNA, the CDR3 is TGTGCCAGCAGCCCCCCGGGACAGGGGATTTCCTACGAGCAGTACTTC.

This clonotype has more than one count but fewer than ten. A read error may account for a junction end that differs from germline. The genes are TRBV2 and TRBJ2-1, with TRBD2 identical over 10 bases. Germline CDR1 SNHLY, CDR2 FYNNEI. The CDR3 length is 15 residues. CDR3 bases: TGTGCCAGCAGTGCGGGACTAGCGCGCTACGATGAGCAGTTCTTC. Protein: CASSAGLARYDEQFF. Full variable domain (missing parts from reference TRBV2 and TRBJ2-1): EPEVTQTPSHQVTQMGQEVILRCVPISNHLYFYWYRQILGQKVEFLVSFYNNEISEKSEIFDDQFSVERPDGSNFTLKIRSTKLEDSAMYFCASSAGLARYDEQFFGPGTRLTVL.

The V gene is TRBV7-2, the J gene TRBJ2-3; D not certain. The CDR3 spans 15 residues. V gave up 1 base and J gave up 4 bases, with 12 bases separating them. Germline lookup yields CDR1 SGHTA and CDR2 FQGNSA. This CDR3 reads CASSLDGSMADTQYF. The CDR3 DNA follows: TGTGCCAGCAGCTTAGACGGAAGTATGGCAGATACGCAGTATTTT.

V usage is TRBV29-1 and J usage is TRBJ2-4; D unresolved. TRBJ2-7 explains the end of the DNA better; the J call may be wrong. CDR1 SQVTM and CDR2 ANQGSEA come from the germline V gene. The CDR3 consists of 12 residues. The CDR3 sequence is CSVEVVGYEQYF. DNA of the CDR3: TGCAGCGTTGAAGTCGTTGGATACGAGCAGTACTTC.